The 10 T cell receptor beta chains presented below share a single source sample, sequenced in a study of OX40 agonist ivuxolimab in advanced cancers. Some clones are missing from TCRdb's copy, which holds only in-frame ones; the method was immunoSEQ multiplex PCR. This table has fewer than 100,000 clones, roughly four fifths appearing once. The material was CD4+ or CD8+ T cells sorted from blood, obtained in a trial of the OX40 agonist ivuxolimab. Receptors originate from an adult with an advanced solid tumor such as melanoma, head and neck, liver or kidney cancer.

This chain connects TRBV4-3 to TRBJ2-7; 8 positions match TRBD1. The V segment lost 4 bases and the J segment 2 bases; nucleotides outside the gene matches: 7. CDR1 and CDR2 (germline): LGHNA, YSLEER. This CDR3 contains 15 residues. CDR3 DNA: TGCGCCAGCAGCCCTGGACAGGGCTTGACCTACGAGCAGTACTTC. This encodes CASSPGQGLTYEQYF.

The gene calls are TRBV19 and TRBJ2-2; D is unresolved. The CDR3 totals 15 residues. V dropped 8 bases and J dropped 0 bases, with 13 bases sitting between them. Germline CDR1 reads LNHDA; CDR2 reads SQIVND (reference sequence). The CDR3 coding sequence is TGTGCCAGTGCTGGGTCGACCGCGAACACCGGGGAGCTGTTTTTT. Encoded protein: CASAGSTANTGELFF.

This clone was seen once. The V gene is TRBV7-3, the J gene TRBJ2-1; TRBD2 aligns across 8 bases. The CDR3 is 15 amino acids. Looked up from germline, CDR1 is SGHTA and CDR2 is FQGTGA. The junction had 12 bases not matched to a gene; V was cut back by 8 bases and J by 6 bases. CDR3 nucleotide sequence: TGTGCCAGCGCTTACACTGGCGGGGGGTTCAATGAGCAGTTCTTC. Translating gives CASAYTGGGFNEQFF. Variable domain in full (rest from reference TRBV7-3 and TRBJ2-1): GAGVSQTPSNKVTEKGKYVELRCDPISGHTALYWYRQSLGQGPEFLIYFQGTGAADDSGLPNDRFFAVRPEGSVSTLKIQRTERGDSAVYLCASAYTGGGFNEQFFGPGTRLTVL.

This clone has just a few counts. The CDR3 DNA follows: TGTGCCAGCGTTTCTAACAGGGGGCTCACTGAAGCTTTCTTT. Translation gives CASVSNRGLTEAFF. The rearrangement links TRBV7-2 to TRBJ1-1; 9 nucleotides match TRBD1. The CDR3 covers 14 residues. Trimming took 8 bases from V and 4 from J; bases not matched to a gene: 8. Germline V gives CDR1 SGHTA, CDR2 FQGNSA.

The V call is TRBV6-6, the J call TRBJ2-7; 10 bases are shared with TRBD2. J gave up 5 bases and V 1 base, and 5 bases lay outside the gene matches. Looked up from germline, CDR1 is MNHNY and CDR2 is SVGAGI (reference sequence). This CDR3 has 15 amino acids. The CDR3 DNA sequence: TGTGCCAGCAGTTACTTTGGACTAGCGGTCCACGAGCAGTACTTC. Translating gives CASSYFGLAVHEQYF.

The chain employs TRBV5-1 and TRBJ1-3; maybe TRBD1 (6 bases). V lost 2 bases to trimming and J lost 3 bases, with 18 bases between them. The CDR3 covers 17 residues. Germline V lookup: CDR1 SGHRS, CDR2 YFSETQ. The CDR3 reads CASSLFLRGAGGNTIYF. The CDR3 bases are TGCGCCAGCAGCTTATTTCTCCGGGGGGCCGGTGGAAACACCATATATTTT.

V and J are TRBV30 and TRBJ1-2; possibly TRBD1 for D (6 bases). Germline V gene lookup returns CDR1 GTSNPN and CDR2 SVGIG (reference sequence). The CDR3 consists of 15 residues. With 4 bases removed from V and 0 bases from J, the gap between germline ends came to 15 bases. The DNA of the CDR3 is TGTGCCTGGATTCGGACAGTTCCGTCTAACTATGGCTACACCTTC. This encodes CAWIRTVPSNYGYTF.

V is TRBV19 and J is TRBJ1-1; a possible D gene is TRBD1 (5 bases). The CDR3 loop spans 15 amino acids. Germline assignment: CDR1 LNHDA and CDR2 SQIVND (reference sequence). Trimming shortened V by 7 bases and J by 6 bases, and 21 bases separated the two germline ends. The CDR3 loop reads CASNLGRGRLSEAFF. CDR3 bases: TGTGCCAGTAATCTGGGGAGGGGTAGGTTGTCTGAAGCTTTCTTT.

The rearrangement uses TRBV7-2 and TRBJ2-5; TRBD1 or TRBD2 may be the D gene (5 bases each). With 1 base removed from V and 11 bases from J, the gap between germline ends came to 14 bases. There are 13 residues in the CDR3. Germline-derived CDR1 and CDR2 are SGHTA and FQGNSA. In DNA form, the CDR3 reads TGTGCCAGCAGCTTAGATGGAGGATCAGGGCAGTACTTC. This encodes CASSLDGGSGQYF.

This rearrangement joins TRBV15 to TRBJ2-1; the match to TRBD1 covers 10 bases. V lost 3 bases, J lost 2 bases, and 4 bases stayed unmatched. The CDR3 covers 16 residues. Germline CDR1 is LNHNV and CDR2 is YYDKDF (reference sequence). CDR3 sequence: CATSSTGQGTYNEQFF. The CDR3 nucleotides read TGTGCCACCAGCAGCACGGGACAGGGGACCTACAATGAGCAGTTCTTC.